These 10 T cell receptor beta chains were all obtained from the same sample, sequenced in a study of blood T cell repertoires in COVID-19. The table came from immunoSEQ multiplex PCR; TCRdb's copy has only in-frame clones and leaves some out. Of fewer than 110,000 clones in the sample, more than 70% were seen once. What was sequenced was peripheral blood. These TCRs come from a middle-aged man with active or convalescent COVID-19.

The rearrangement uses TRBV7-2 and TRBJ2-1, with 8 positions matching TRBD2. The germline V gene encodes CDR1 SGHTA and CDR2 FQGNSA. This CDR3 is 15 amino acids long. V shed 3 bases and J 3 bases; nucleotides not matched to a gene: 4. In DNA, the CDR3 is TGTGCCAGCAGCTTCCCTAGCGGGTACTACAATGAGCAGTTCTTC. This gives the protein CASSFPSGYYNEQFF. Filled out from reference TRBV7-2 and TRBJ2-1, the complete variable domain reads GAGVSQSPSNKVTEKGKDVELRCDPISGHTALYWYRQSLGQGLEFLIYFQGNSAPDKSGLPSDRFSAERTGGSVSTLTIQRTQQEDSAVYLCASSFPSGYYNEQFFGPGTRLTVL.

V and J are TRBV10-3 and TRBJ1-6; a possible D gene is TRBD1 (6 bases). CDR3 size: 13 residues. CDR1 is ENHRY, CDR2 SYGVKD, per germline. V lost 7 bases to trimming and J lost 7 bases, with 11 bases between them. CDR3 region: CAIKPGENSPLHF. For the CDR3, the DNA is TGTGCCATCAAGCCAGGGGAGAATTCACCCCTCCACTTT.

V usage is TRBV30 and J usage is TRBJ2-7; D is perhaps TRBD1 (6 bases). Germline CDR1 GTSNPN, CDR2 SVGIG (reference sequence). V gave up 2 bases and J gave up 4 bases, with 12 bases separating them. The CDR3 is 13 amino acids. The CDR3 DNA follows: TGTGCCTGGAGTACAGGGACCCCATACGAGCAGTACTTC. It specifies CAWSTGTPYEQYF.

The genes are TRBV7-9 and TRBJ1-2; D may be TRBD1 (6 bases). CDR1 and CDR2 (germline): SEHNR, FQNEAQ (reference sequence). V was pared by 1 base and J by 8 bases, with 14 bases between. This CDR3 region has 14 residues. The CDR3 protein is CASSLDVGGGGYTF. The CDR3 DNA is TGTGCCAGCAGCTTAGATGTAGGGGGTGGAGGCTACACCTTC.

CDR3 nucleotides: TGCGCCAGCAGCTTGGGGGCAGGGGGCACTGAAGCTTTCTTT. Residues: CASSLGAGGTEAFF. The genes are TRBV5-1 and TRBJ1-1; 7 bases align to TRBD1. Unmatched junction bases numbered 3, after V lost 0 bases and J lost 4 bases. CDR1 SGHRS and CDR2 YFSETQ come from the germline V gene. This CDR3 has 14 residues.

V is TRBV28 and J is TRBJ1-5; a possible D gene is TRBD1 (6 bases). Germline values: CDR1 MDHEN, CDR2 SYDVKM. Trimming stripped 5 bases from V and 5 bases from J, with 16 bases between. The CDR3 length is 15 residues. The CDR3 DNA is TGTGCCAGCAGTCCCCGGGGGGGCCGGGATCAGCCCCAGCATTTT. Its protein is CASSPRGGRDQPQHF.

This chain joins TRBV20-1 and TRBJ2-1; 11 nucleotides align to TRBD2. Germline V gene sequence: CDR1 DFQATT, CDR2 SNEGSKA (reference sequence). CDR3 length: 14 amino acids. V was clipped by 3 bases and J by 9 bases; unmatched bases: 7. The CDR3 here is CSASPTSGSIEQFF. CDR3 nucleotide sequence: TGCAGTGCTAGTCCCACTAGCGGGAGCATTGAGCAGTTCTTC.

The V gene is TRBV19, the J gene TRBJ2-1; maybe TRBD2 (5 bases). This CDR3 contains 14 residues. Germline loops: CDR1 LNHDA, CDR2 SQIVND (reference sequence). V gave up 6 bases and J gave up 6 bases, with 15 bases separating them. Here the CDR3 DNA reads TGTGCCAGTAGCTTTAGCGTGAACCTCAATGAGCAGTTCTTC. It specifies CASSFSVNLNEQFF.

This chain connects TRBV27 to TRBJ2-6, with TRBD1 matching over 9 bases. With 2 bases clipped from V and 2 bases from J, the junction kept 10 bases outside the gene matches. Germline CDR1 is MNHEY and CDR2 is SMNVEV (reference sequence). This CDR3 contains 19 residues. Here the CDR3 DNA reads TGTGCCAGCAGTTTAGGTCTTGGGTGGGACAGGGCTGGGGCCAACGTCCTGACTTTC. Amino acids: CASSLGLGWDRAGANVLTF.

The V gene is TRBV15, the J gene TRBJ2-7; TRBD2 aligns across 8 bases. CDR1 is LNHNV, CDR2 YYDKDF, per germline (reference sequence). V was pared by 1 base and J by 6 bases, with 5 bases of the junction left unmatched. This CDR3 region has 14 residues. CDR3 nucleotide sequence: TGTGCCACCAGCAGAGCGGGGGGGGCGGGCGAGCAGTACTTC. It specifies CATSRAGGAGEQYF. Supplemented by reference TRBV15 and TRBJ2-7, the full variable domain reads DAMVIQNPRYQVTQFGKPVTLSCSQTLNHNVMYWYQQKSSQAPKLLFHYYDKDFNNEADTPDNFQSRRPNTSFCFLDIRSPGLGDTAMYLCATSRAGGAGEQYFGPGTRLTVT.